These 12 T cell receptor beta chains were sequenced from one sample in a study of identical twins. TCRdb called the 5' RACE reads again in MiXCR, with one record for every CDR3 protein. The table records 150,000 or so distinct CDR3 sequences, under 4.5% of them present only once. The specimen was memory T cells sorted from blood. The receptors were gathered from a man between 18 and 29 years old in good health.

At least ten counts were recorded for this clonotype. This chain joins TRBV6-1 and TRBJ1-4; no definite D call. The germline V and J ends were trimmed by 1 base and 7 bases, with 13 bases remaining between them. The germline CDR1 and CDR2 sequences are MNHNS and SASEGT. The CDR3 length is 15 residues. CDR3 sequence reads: CASSEDLGDREKLFF. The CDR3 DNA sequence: TGTGCCAGCAGTGAAGATTTGGGCGACCGTGAAAAACTGTTTTTT.

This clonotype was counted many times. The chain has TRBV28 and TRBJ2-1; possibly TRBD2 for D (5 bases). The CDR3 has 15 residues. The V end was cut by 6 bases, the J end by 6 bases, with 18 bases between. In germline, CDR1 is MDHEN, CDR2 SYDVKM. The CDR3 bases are TGTGCCAGCAGCTACCCCCGCGTACTAGGCAATGAGCAGTTCTTC. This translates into CASSYPRVLGNEQFF.

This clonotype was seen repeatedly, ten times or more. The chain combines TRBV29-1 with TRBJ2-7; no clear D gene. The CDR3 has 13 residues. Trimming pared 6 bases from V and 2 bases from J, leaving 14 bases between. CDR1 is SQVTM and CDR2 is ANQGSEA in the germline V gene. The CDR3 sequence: CSVDRLETYEQYV. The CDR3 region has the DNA TGCAGCGTGGACCGACTGGAAACCTACGAGCAGTACGTC.

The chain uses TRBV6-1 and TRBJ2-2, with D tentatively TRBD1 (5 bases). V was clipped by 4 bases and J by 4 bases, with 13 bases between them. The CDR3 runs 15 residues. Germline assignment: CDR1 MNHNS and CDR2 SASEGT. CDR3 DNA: TGTGCCAGCAGTGTGTTCAGGGTTGGCACCGGGGAGCTGTTTTTT. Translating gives CASSVFRVGTGELFF.

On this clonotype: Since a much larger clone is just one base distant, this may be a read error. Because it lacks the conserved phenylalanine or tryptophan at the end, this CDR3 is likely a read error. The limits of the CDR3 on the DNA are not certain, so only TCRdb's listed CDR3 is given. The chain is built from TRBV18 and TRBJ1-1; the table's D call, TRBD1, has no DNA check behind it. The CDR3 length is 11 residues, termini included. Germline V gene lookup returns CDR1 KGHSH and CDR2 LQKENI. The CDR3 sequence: CASSQGAGSFS.

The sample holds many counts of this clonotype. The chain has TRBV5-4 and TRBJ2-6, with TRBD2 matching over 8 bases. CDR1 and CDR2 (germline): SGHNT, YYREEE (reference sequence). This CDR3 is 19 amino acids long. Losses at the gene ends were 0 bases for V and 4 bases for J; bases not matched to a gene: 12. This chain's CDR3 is CASSLGMLAGGWGANVLTF. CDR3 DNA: TGTGCCAGCAGCTTGGGAATGTTGGCGGGAGGCTGGGGGGCCAACGTCCTGACTTTC.

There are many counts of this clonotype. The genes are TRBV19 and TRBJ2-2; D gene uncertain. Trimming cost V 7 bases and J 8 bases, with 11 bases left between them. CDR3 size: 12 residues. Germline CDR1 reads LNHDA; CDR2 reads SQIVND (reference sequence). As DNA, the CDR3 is TGTGCCAGTAATAGAAGGTCTGGGGAGCTGTTTTTT. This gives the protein CASNRRSGELFF. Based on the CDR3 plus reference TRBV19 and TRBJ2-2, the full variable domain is DGGITQSPKYLFRKEGQNVTLSCEQNLNHDAMYWYRQDPGQGLRLIYYSQIVNDFQKGDIAEGYSVSREKKESFPLTVTSAQKNPTAFYLCASNRRSGELFFGEGSRLTVL.

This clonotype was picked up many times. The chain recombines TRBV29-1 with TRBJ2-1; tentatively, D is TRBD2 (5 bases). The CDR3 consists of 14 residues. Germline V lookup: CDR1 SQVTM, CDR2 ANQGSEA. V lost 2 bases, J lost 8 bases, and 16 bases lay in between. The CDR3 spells CSVEKASRLDEQFF. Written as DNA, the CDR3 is TGCAGCGTTGAAAAGGCTAGCCGGTTAGATGAGCAGTTCTTC.

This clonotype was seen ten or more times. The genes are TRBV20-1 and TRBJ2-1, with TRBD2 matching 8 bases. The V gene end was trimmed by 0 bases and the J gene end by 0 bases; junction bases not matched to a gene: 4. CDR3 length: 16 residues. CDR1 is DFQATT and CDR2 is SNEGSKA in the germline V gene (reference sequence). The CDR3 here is CSARDGSGSSYNEQFF. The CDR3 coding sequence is TGCAGTGCTAGAGATGGGAGCGGGAGCTCCTACAATGAGCAGTTCTTC.

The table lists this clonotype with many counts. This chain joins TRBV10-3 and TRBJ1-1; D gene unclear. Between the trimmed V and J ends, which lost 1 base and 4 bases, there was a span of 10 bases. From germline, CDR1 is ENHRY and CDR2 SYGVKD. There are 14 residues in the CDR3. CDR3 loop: CAISELRSGTEAFF. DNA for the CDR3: TGTGCCATCAGTGAGTTGAGGTCCGGCACTGAAGCTTTCTTT.

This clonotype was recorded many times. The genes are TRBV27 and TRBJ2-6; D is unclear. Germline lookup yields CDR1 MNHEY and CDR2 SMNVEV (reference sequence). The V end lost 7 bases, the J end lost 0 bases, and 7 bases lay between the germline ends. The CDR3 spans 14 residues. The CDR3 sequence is CASTSLSGANVLTF. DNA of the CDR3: TGTGCCAGCACCTCACTCTCTGGGGCCAACGTCCTGACTTTC.

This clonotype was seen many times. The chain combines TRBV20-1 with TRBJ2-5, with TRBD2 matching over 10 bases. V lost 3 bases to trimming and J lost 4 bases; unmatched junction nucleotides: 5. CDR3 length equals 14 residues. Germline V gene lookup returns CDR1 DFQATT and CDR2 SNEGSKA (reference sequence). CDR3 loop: CSASKREGRETQYF. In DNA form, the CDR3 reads TGCAGTGCTAGTAAGCGGGAGGGCCGAGAGACCCAGTACTTC.